This T cell receptor (beta chain) is from a study of beta chain features in type 1 diabetes. Study-level results: cDNA-based reads could over-represent cells with high TCR expression.

The entirety of the isolated RNA underwent reverse transcription, so expressed TCRB transcripts were sequenced. TCRdb's table, derived via immunoSEQ multiplex PCR, lists solely in-frame clones and lacks some. The sample holds under 950,000 clones, roughly 17% seen once. In the case of this clone: The antigen is unknown.

CDR3 length: 17 amino acids. Trimming took 7 bases from V and 0 from J; bases not matched to a gene: 8. The germline V gene has CDR1 SGHVS and CDR2 FQNEAQ. The sequence came from a woman younger than 35 in good health. The sample comprised naive CD4+ T cells from blood. This sequence joins TRBV7-8 and TRBJ1-4; 10 bases are a match to TRBD1. The CDR3 bases are TGTGCCAGCAAAGGGGACAGGGGAGTTGCAACTAATGAAAAACTGTTTTTT. Its protein product is CASKGDRGVATNEKLFF.